Presented here are 18 T cell receptor beta chains from one specimen sequenced in a study of T cell clusters in autoimmune cytopenias. One tube held mixed TRB-A and TRB-B primer pools for touch-down PCR. Using the multiplex PCR reads, TCRdb records one entry per CDR3 protein without DNA. The sample shows about 10,000 distinct CDR3 sequences, and 9.2% sits with its ten largest clones. TRB was amplified from about 250 ng of peripheral blood genomic DNA per sample. Sequencing was done on a sample of peripheral blood. Source of these receptors: a human donor with an autoimmune cytopenia or autoimmune hepatitis (not recorded which).

The chain employs TRBV20-1 and TRBJ2-1. CDR1 is DFQATT and CDR2 is SNEGSKA in the germline V gene (reference sequence). This CDR3 spans 13 amino acids. CDR3 residues: CSASGGLYNEQFF.

This clonotype shows up as medium-sized by frequency. The rearrangement uses TRBV6-2 or TRBV6-3 and TRBJ1-6. CDR3 length: 15 residues. CDR1 is MNHEY, CDR2 SVGEGT, per germline. The CDR3 is CASSYSRGSNSPLHF.

The chain combines TRBV6-5 with TRBJ2-5. The CDR3 is 16 residues long. Germline CDR1 and CDR2: MNHEY and SVGAGI. CDR3 sequence reads: CASSSGYNYIGETQYF.

CDR3 sequence: CSAREGKWTMNTEAFF. J is TRBJ1-1 and V is TRBV20-1. CDR1 is DFQATT, CDR2 SNEGSKA, per germline (reference sequence). The CDR3 spans 16 residues.

V is TRBV6-6 and J is TRBJ2-7; as DNA is missing, the TRBD1 call by TCRdb cannot be tested. Germline values: CDR1 MNHNY, CDR2 SVGAGI (reference sequence). This CDR3 has 15 residues. This CDR3 reads CASSVGTGEGYEQYF.

The CDR3: CASSRQVDQPQHF. The chain couples TRBV4-1 to TRBJ1-5; TCRdb returns TRBD1, unconfirmable since there is no DNA. This CDR3 is 13 amino acids long. Germline V lookup: CDR1 MGHRA, CDR2 YSYEKL.

The rearrangement links TRBV18 to TRBJ2-5. Germline V lookup: CDR1 KGHSH, CDR2 LQKENI. The CDR3 is made up of 14 amino acids. CDR3 sequence reads: CASSPPGHKETQYF.

The chain recombines TRBV10-3 with TRBJ2-5; TCRdb's D call, TRBD1, is unchecked because there is no DNA. CDR3 length equals 13 residues. Germline-derived CDR1 and CDR2 are ENHRY and SYGVKD. Here the CDR3 reads CAINGGPQETQYF.

The rearrangement links TRBV11-1 to TRBJ2-5; as DNA is missing, the TRBD1 call by TCRdb cannot be tested. Germline V gives CDR1 SGHAT, CDR2 FQDESV (reference sequence). The CDR3 has 14 residues. CDR3 loop: CASSLGPRSETQYF.

By frequency, this clonotype is medium-sized (0.01 to 0.1%). The J gene is TRBJ2-6, the V gene TRBV7-6; TCRdb returns TRBD1, unconfirmable since there is no DNA. CDR1 is SGHVS, CDR2 FNYEAQ, per germline. CDR3 length: 18 amino acids. CDR3 loop: CASSLGRVAVLGANVLTF.

The J gene is TRBJ2-5, the V gene TRBV5-4; TCRdb designates TRBD1, a call that cannot be tested without DNA. This CDR3 is built from 16 residues. Germline assignment: CDR1 SGHNT and CDR2 YYREEE (reference sequence). The CDR3 sequence is CASSLEVAGAGETQYF.

J is TRBJ1-5 and V is TRBV5-6. The CDR3 has 16 residues. Germline V CDR1 and CDR2: SGHDT, YYEEEE. The CDR3 loop reads CASSLASRQYNQPQHF.

The V gene is TRBV6-2 or TRBV6-3, the J gene TRBJ1-1; the TCRdb D gene call, TRBD1, has no DNA to confirm it. The germline CDR1 and CDR2 sequences are MNHEY and SVGEGT. The CDR3 extends over 17 amino acids. CDR3 region: CATRKDLPNRMNTEAFF.

This chain connects TRBV19 to TRBJ2-6; TCRdb's assignment of TRBD1 cannot be checked, as there is no DNA. Looked up from germline, CDR1 is LNHDA and CDR2 is SQIVND (reference sequence). The CDR3 is 18 residues long. This chain's CDR3 is CASSNLGQAFSGANVLTF.

This sequence joins TRBV12-3 or TRBV12-4 and TRBJ1-1. The CDR3 runs 13 residues. The CDR3 is CASTWEGNTEAFF.

The chain uses TRBV28 and TRBJ1-5. The CDR3 is 12 amino acids. Germline V gives CDR1 MDHEN, CDR2 SYDVKM. CDR3 in amino acids: CASSLPDRSMHF.

The chain joins TRBV14 to TRBJ2-1; TCRdb selects TRBD2, and the lack of DNA leaves this call unchecked. Germline values: CDR1 SGHDN, CDR2 FVKESK. The CDR3 extends over 16 amino acids. CDR3 sequence: CASSLLGTSGNNEQFF.

The chain is built from TRBV5-1 and TRBJ1-2. This CDR3 region has 15 residues. Germline lookup yields CDR1 SGHRS and CDR2 YFSETQ. This CDR3 reads CASSLEARTHYGYTF.